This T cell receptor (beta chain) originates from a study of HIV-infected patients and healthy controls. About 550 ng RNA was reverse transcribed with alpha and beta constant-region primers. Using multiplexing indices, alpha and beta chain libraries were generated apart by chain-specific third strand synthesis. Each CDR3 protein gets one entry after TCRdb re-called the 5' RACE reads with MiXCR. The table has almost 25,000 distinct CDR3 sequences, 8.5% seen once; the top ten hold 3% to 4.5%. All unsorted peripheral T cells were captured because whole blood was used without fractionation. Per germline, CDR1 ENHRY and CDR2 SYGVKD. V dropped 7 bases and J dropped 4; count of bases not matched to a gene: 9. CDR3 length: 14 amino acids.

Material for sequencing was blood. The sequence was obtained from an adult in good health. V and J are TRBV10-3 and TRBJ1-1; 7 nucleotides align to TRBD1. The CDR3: CAITPQGVGTEAFF. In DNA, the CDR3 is TGTGCCATCACCCCCCAGGGGGTCGGCACTGAAGCTTTCTTT.